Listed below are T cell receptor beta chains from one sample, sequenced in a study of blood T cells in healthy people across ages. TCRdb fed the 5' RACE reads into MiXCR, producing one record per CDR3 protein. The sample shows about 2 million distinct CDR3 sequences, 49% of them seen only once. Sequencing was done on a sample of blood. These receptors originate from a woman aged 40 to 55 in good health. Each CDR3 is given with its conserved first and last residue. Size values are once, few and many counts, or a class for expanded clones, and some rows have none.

CASSQPTGRGDTQYF,TRBV7-2,TRBJ2-3,-
CASTRQFLETQYF,TRBV28,TRBJ2-5,-
CASGLAGDYEQYF,TRBV7-9,TRBJ2-7,-
CASSLSKGTTSNTEAFF,TRBV27,TRBJ1-1,-
CSVAHTGDTEAFF,TRBV29-1,TRBJ1-1,-
CASEGIMETQYF,TRBV28,TRBJ2-5,-
CSARDRRDSYQPQHF,TRBV20-1,TRBJ1-5,few
CASPGGYEQYF,TRBV5-1,TRBJ2-7,-
CASSSGHDGAYEQYF,TRBV7-6,TRBJ2-7,-
CASSQGEGAGGVSYEQYF,TRBV4-3,TRBJ2-7,-
CSALQRRYNEQYF,TRBV20-1,-,-
CASSFKGGQGADEQFF,TRBV7-3,TRBJ2-1,few
CASSYSPSGLFYEQYF,TRBV6-2/TRBV6-3,TRBJ2-7,-
CASSSPGGPGGNEQFF,TRBV28,TRBJ2-1,few
CASRREGSANEQFF,TRBV5-1,TRBJ2-1,-
CATSTGAQGRNEQFF,TRBV24-1,TRBJ2-1,-
CASSQVGTSVSKNIQYF,TRBV3-1,TRBJ2-4,-
CASSVAGLAGAEPIRGTQYF,TRBV9,TRBJ2-3,-
CSAAQGRYGYTF,TRBV20-1,TRBJ1-2,-
CASSYSRSQETQYF,TRBV6-5,TRBJ2-5,many
CASSANVGLANEQYF,TRBV7-2,TRBJ2-5,-
CASSSRTGGLEQYF,TRBV5-1,-,-
CSAREGLRDEQYF,TRBV20-1,TRBJ2-7,-
CASSLQLAGFADTQYF,TRBV11-1,TRBJ2-3,-
CASRHRETQYF,TRBV7-9,TRBJ2-5,few
CASTLGVAGITDTQYF,TRBV6-6,TRBJ2-3,few